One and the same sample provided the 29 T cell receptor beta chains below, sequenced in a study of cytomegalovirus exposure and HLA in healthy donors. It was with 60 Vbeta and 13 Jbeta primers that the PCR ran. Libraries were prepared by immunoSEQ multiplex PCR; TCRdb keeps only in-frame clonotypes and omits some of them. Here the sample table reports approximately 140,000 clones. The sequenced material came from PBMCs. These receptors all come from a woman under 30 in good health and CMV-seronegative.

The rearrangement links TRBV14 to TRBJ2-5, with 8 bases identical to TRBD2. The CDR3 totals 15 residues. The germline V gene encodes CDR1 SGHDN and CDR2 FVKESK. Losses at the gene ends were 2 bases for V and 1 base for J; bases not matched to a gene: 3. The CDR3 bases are TGTGCCAGCAGCCAATCACTAGCGGCCCAAGAGACCCAGTACTTC. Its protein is CASSQSLAAQETQYF.

The CDR3 DNA follows: TGTGCCTGGAGTGTATCAGGTGATACGCAGTATTTT. Residues: CAWSVSGDTQYF. This chain uses TRBV30 with TRBJ2-3; no clear D. Germline V gene sequence: CDR1 GTSNPN, CDR2 SVGIG (reference sequence). The CDR3 has 12 amino acids. The V and J ends lost 0 bases and 6 bases respectively, with 7 bases between them. The whole variable domain, filled in from reference TRBV30 and TRBJ2-3, reads SQTIHQWPATLVQPVGSPLSLECTVEGTSNPNLYWYRQAAGRGLQLLFYSVGIGQISSEVPQNLSASRPQDRQFILSSKKLLLSDSGFYLCAWSVSGDTQYFGPGTRLTVL.

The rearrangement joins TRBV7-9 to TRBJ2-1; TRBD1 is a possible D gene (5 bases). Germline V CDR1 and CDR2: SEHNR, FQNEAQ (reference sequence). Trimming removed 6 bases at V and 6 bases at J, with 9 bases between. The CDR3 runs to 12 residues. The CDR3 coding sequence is TGTGCCAGCAGTAGGGGTGGCAATGAGCAGTTCTTC. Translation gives CASSRGGNEQFF. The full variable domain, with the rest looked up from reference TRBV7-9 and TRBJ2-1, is DTGVSQNPRHKITKRGQNVTFRCDPISEHNRLYWYRQTLGQGPEFLTYFQNEAQLEKSRLLSDRFSAERPKGSFSTLEIQRTEQGDSAMYLCASSRGGNEQFFGPGTRLTVL.

This chain's CDR3 is CASSRTSGYRTDTQYF. DNA for the CDR3: TGTGCCAGTAGCCGGACTAGCGGGTACCGCACAGATACGCAGTATTTT. This sequence joins TRBV19 and TRBJ2-3, with TRBD2 identical over 11 bases. The CDR3 extends over 16 amino acids. Per germline, CDR1 LNHDA and CDR2 SQIVND (reference sequence). The V and J ends lost 6 bases and 1 base, in that order; junction bases with no gene match: 6. The full variable domain, rest sourced from reference TRBV19 and TRBJ2-3, is DGGITQSPKYLFRKEGQNVTLSCEQNLNHDAMYWYRQDPGQGLRLIYYSQIVNDFQKGDIAEGYSVSREKKESFPLTVTSAQKNPTAFYLCASSRTSGYRTDTQYFGPGTRLTVL.

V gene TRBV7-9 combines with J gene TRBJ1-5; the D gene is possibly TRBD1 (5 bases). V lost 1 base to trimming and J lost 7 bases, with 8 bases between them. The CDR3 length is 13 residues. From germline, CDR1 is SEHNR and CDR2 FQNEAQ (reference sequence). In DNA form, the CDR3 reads TGTGCCAGCAGCTTAGAAGGGGAACAGCCCCAGCATTTT. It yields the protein CASSLEGEQPQHF.

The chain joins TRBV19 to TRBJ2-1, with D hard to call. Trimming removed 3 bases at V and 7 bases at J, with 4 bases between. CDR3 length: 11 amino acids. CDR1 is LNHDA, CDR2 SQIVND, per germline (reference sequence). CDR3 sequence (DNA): TGTGCCAGTAGTATCTTTAATGAGCAGTTCTTC. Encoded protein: CASSIFNEQFF.

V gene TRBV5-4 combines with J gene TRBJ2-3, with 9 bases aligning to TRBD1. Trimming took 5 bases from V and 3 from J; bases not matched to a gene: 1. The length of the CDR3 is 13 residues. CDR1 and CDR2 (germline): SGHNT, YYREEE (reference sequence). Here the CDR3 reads CASRGQGTDTQYF. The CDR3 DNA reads TGTGCCAGCAGAGGACAGGGGACAGATACGCAGTATTTT.

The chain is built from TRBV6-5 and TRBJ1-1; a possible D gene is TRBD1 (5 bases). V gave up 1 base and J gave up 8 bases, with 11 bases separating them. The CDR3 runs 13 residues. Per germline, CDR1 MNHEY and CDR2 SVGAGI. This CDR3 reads CASSYLVRGEAFF. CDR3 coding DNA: TGTGCCAGCAGTTACTTGGTGCGGGGGGAAGCTTTCTTT.

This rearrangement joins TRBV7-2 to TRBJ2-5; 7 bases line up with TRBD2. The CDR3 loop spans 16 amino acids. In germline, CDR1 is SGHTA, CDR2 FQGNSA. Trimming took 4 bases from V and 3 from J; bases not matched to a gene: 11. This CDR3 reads CASSSRTSRSKETQYF. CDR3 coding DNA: TGTGCCAGCAGCTCAAGGACTAGTAGATCGAAAGAGACCCAGTACTTC.

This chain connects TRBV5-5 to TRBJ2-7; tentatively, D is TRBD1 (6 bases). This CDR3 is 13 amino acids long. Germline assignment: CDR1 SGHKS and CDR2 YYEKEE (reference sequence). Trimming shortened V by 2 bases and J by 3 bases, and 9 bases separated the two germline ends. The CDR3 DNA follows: TGTGCCAGCAGCTTTAGGGGGATCTACGAGCAGTACTTC. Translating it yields CASSFRGIYEQYF.

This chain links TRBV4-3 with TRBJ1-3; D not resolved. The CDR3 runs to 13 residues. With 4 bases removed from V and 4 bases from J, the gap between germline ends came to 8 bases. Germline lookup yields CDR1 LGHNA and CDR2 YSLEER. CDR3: CASSRRLGNTIYF. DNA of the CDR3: TGCGCCAGCAGCCGAAGACTCGGAAACACCATATATTTT.

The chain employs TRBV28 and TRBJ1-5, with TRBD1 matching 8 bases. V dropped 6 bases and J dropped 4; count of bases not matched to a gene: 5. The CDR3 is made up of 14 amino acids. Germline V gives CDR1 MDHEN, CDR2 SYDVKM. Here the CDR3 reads CASRSRGPNQPQHF. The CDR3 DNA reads TGTGCCAGCAGAAGCAGGGGGCCGAATCAGCCCCAGCATTTT.

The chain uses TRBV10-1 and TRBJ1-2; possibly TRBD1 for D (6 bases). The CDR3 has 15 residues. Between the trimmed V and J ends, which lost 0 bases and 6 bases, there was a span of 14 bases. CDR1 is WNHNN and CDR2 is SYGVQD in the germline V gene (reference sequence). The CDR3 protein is CASSESKQGRHGYTF. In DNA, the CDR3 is TGCGCCAGCAGTGAGTCGAAACAGGGCAGGCATGGCTACACCTTC.

CDR3 region: CASSLLSGLAPYEQYF. CDR3 DNA: TGTGCCAGCAGCTTACTGAGTGGGCTAGCCCCCTACGAGCAGTACTTC. This chain uses TRBV7-9 with TRBJ2-7; a weak D match, TRBD2 (5 bases). The V and J ends lost 2 bases and 2 bases respectively, with 16 bases between them. This CDR3 comprises 16 residues. Germline-derived CDR1 and CDR2 are SEHNR and FQNEAQ (reference sequence).

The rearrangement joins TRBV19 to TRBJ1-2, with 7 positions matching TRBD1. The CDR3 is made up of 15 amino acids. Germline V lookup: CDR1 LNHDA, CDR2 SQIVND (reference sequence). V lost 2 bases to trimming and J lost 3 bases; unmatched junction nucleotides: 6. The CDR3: CASSIRRGQDYGYTF. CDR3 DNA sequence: TGTGCCAGTAGTATAAGGAGGGGGCAGGACTATGGCTACACCTTC.

This CDR3 is CASSLAVAGGYTGELFF. The CDR3 DNA reads as TGTGCCAGCAGCTTAGCCGTAGCGGGAGGGTATACCGGGGAGCTGTTTTTT. V usage is TRBV7-2 and J usage is TRBJ2-2, with 11 bases identical to TRBD2. The germline V gene has CDR1 SGHTA and CDR2 FQGNSA. J was trimmed by 5 bases and V by 0 bases; bases with no gene match: 5. There are 17 residues in the CDR3.

For the CDR3, the DNA is TGCGCCAGCAGCTCGCGACAGGGGTACACTGAAGCTTTCTTT. This sequence encodes CASSSRQGYTEAFF. The V gene is TRBV4-1, the J gene TRBJ1-1; TRBD1 agrees at 8 bases. CDR1 and CDR2 (germline): MGHRA, YSYEKL. V lost 5 bases to trimming and J lost 3 bases; unmatched junction nucleotides: 5. The CDR3 sequence is 14 residues long.

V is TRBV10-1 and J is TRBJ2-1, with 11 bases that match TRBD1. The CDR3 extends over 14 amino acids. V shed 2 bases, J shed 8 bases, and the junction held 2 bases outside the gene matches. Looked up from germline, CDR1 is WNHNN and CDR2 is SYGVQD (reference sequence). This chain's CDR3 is CASSEGQGAYEQFF. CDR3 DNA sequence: TGCGCCAGCAGTGAGGGACAGGGGGCTTATGAGCAGTTCTTC.

The CDR3 loop is CASSGPRSGVGERNYGYTF. CDR3 nucleotide sequence: TGTGCCAGCAGTGGTCCCCGGTCTGGCGTAGGGGAAAGAAACTATGGCTACACCTTC. The V call is TRBV6-1, the J call TRBJ1-2, with D perhaps TRBD1 (5 bases). The CDR3 contains 19 residues. Germline CDR1 MNHNS, CDR2 SASEGT. The ends were cut back, 4 bases at V and 2 bases at J, with 26 bases in the middle.

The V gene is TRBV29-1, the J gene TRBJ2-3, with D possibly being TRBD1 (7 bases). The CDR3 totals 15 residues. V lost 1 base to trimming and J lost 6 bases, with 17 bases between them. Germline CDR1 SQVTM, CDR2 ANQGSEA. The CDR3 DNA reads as TGCAGCGTTGAAGGGGGCAGGGGGGTCACGGATACGCAGTATTTT. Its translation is CSVEGGRGVTDTQYF.

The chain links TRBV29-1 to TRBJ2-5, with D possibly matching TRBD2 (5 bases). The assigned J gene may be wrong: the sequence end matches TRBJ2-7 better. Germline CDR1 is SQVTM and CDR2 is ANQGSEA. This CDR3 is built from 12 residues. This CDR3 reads CSVELADYEQYF. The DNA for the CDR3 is TGCAGCGTTGAACTAGCAGACTACGAGCAGTACTTC.

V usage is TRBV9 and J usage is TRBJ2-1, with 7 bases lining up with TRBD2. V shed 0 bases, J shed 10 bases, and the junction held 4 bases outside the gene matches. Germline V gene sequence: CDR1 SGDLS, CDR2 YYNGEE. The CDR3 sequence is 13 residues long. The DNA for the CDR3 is TGTGCCAGCAGCGTAGTTTCTAGCGGAGAGCAGTTCTTC. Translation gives CASSVVSSGEQFF.

The chain's CDR3 is CASSPGVYEQYV. The CDR3 DNA follows: TGTGCCAGCAGTCCCGGGGTCTACGAGCAGTACGTC. The chain carries TRBV2 and TRBJ2-7; perhaps TRBD2 as D (5 bases). Germline assignment: CDR1 SNHLY and CDR2 FYNNEI. Trimming took 5 bases from V and 3 from J, leaving 8 bases between them. The CDR3 has 12 residues.

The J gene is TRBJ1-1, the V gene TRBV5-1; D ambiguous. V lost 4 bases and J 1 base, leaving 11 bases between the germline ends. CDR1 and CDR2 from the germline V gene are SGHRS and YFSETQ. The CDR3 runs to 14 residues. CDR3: CASSPRTGNTEAFF. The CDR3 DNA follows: TGCGCCAGCAGCCCCCGGACTGGGAACACTGAAGCTTTCTTT.

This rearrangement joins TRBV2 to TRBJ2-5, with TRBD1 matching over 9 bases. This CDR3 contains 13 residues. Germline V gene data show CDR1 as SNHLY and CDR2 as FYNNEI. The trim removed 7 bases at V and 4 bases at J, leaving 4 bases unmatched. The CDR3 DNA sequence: TGTGCCAGCACCCTGGACAGGGGAGAGACCCAGTACTTC. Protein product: CASTLDRGETQYF.

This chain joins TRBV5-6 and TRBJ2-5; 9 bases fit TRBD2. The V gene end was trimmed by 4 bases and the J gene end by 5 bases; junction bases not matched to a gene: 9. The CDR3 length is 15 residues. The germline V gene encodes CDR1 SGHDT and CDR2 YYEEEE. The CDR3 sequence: CASSETGTSRETQYF. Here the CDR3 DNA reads TGTGCCAGCAGCGAAACCGGGACTAGCAGGGAGACCCAGTACTTC.

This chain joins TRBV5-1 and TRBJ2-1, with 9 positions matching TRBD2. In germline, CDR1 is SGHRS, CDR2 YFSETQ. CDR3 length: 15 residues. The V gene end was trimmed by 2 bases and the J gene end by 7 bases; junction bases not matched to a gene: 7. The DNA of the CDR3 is TGCGCCAGCAGCTTAGGGACTAGCTCGGGGAATGAGCAGTTCTTC. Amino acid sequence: CASSLGTSSGNEQFF.

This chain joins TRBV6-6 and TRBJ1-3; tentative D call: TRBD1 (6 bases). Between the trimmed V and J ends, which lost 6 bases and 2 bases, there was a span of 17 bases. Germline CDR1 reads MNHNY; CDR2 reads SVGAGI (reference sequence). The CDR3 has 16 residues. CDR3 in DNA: TGTGCCAGCAGATTACAACAGGGTGGGCCTGGAAACACCATATATTTT. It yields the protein CASRLQQGGPGNTIYF.

The CDR3: CASRVETEAFF. CDR3 DNA: TGTGCCAGCAGGGTGGAGACTGAAGCTTTCTTT. The chain uses TRBV7-9 and TRBJ1-1; no reliable D call. From germline, CDR1 is SEHNR and CDR2 FQNEAQ (reference sequence). Trimming stripped 6 bases from V and 5 bases from J, with 7 bases between. The CDR3 contains 11 residues. The variable domain in full, with the rest retrieved from reference TRBV7-9 and TRBJ1-1, is DTGVSQNPRHKITKRGQNVTFRCDPISEHNRLYWYRQTLGQGPEFLTYFQNEAQLEKSRLLSDRFSAERPKGSFSTLEIQRTEQGDSAMYLCASRVETEAFFGQGTRLTVV.